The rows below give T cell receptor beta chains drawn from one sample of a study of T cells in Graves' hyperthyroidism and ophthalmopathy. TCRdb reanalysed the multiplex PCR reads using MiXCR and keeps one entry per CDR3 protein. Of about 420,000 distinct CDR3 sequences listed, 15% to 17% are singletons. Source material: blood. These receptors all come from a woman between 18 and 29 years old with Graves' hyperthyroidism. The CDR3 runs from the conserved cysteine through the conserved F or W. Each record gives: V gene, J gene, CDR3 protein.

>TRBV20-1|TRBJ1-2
CSARSQGGYGYTF
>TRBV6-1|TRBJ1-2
CASARTGLIYGYTF
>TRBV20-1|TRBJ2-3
CSRRLVSAQYF
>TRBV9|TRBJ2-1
CASSVGAERGPLSSYNEQFF
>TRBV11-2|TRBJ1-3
CASSSTQGPSGNTIYF
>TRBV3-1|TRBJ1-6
CASSQVGVNSPLHF
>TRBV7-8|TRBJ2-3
CASSPASGTGVGDTQYF
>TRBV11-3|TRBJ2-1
CASSLELDNEQFF
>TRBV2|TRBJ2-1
CASGGASGNDEQFF
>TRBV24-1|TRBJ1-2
CATSDLVGGGYTF
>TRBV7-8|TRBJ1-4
CASSTGLGKKLFF
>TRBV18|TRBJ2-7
CASSPPGAREQYF
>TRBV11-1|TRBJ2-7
CASSTQDKAYEQYF
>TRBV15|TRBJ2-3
CATSREAGGNTDTQYF
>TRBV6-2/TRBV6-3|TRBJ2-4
CASSYSRGGNIQYF
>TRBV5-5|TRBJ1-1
CASSPVIGRRSSTEAFF
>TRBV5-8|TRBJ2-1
CASSFHFETSGVYNEQFF
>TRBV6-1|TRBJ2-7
CASTSDRAYEQYF
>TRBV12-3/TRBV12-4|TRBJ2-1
CASSLTSPSIDEQFF
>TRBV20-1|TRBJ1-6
CSARDGTTGGNSPLHF
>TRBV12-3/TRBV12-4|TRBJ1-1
CASSLFQDLNTEAFF
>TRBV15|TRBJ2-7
CATSRDDRGLDEQYF
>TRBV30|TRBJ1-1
CAWRHTTGEAFF
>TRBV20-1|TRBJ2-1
CSARARTGHSYNEQFF
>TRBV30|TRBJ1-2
CACKNPTGKPGMNGYTF